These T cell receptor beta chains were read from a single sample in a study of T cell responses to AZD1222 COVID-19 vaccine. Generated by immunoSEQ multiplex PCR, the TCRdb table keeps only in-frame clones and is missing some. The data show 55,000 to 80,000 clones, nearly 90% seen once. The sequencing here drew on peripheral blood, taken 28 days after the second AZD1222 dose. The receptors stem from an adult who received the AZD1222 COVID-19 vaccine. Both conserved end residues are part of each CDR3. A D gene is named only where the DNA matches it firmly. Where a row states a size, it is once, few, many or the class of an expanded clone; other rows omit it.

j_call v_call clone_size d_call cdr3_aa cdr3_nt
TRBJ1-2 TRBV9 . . CASGLVEQGVDGYTF TGTGCCAGCGGACTCGTAGAACAGGGAGTGGATGGCTACACCTTC
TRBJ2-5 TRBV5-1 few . CASSLLYQETQYF TGCGCCAGCAGCCTCCTGTACCAAGAGACCCAGTACTTC
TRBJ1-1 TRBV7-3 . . CASSLGAGEAFF TGTGCCAGCAGCTTAGGGGCAGGGGAAGCTTTCTTT
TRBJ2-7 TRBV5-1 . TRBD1 CASSLAGQGAASSYEQYF TGCGCCAGCAGCTTGGCCGGACAGGGGGCCGCAAGCTCCTACGAGCAGTACTTC
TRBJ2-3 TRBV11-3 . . CASSLGGYTDTQYF TGTGCCAGCAGCTTGGGAGGATACACAGATACGCAGTATTTT
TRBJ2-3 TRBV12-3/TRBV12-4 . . CASSTGTDTQYF TGTGCCAGCAGTACGGGCACAGATACGCAGTATTTT
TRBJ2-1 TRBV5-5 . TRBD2 CASSPGGGSYNEQFF TGTGCCAGCAGCCCGGGAGGCGGGTCCTACAATGAGCAGTTCTTC
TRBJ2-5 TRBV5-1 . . CASSSDSVETQYF TGCGCCAGCAGCTCTGACAGTGTAGAGACCCAGTACTTC
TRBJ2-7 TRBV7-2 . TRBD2 CASSSRGGEGAYEQYF TGTGCCAGCAGCTCCCGTGGGGGGGAGGGAGCCTACGAGCAGTACTTC
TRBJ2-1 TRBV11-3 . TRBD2 CASCLTSGSLEQFF TGTGCCAGCTGCTTGACTAGCGGGAGCCTTGAGCAGTTCTTC
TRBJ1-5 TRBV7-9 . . CASSLLLGARSAPAF TGTGCCAGCAGCTTATTATTGGGGGCCCGATCAGCCCCAGCATTT
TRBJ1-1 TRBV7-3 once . CASSGSVEVGTEAFF TGTGCCAGCAGCGGATCTGTAGAGGTTGGCACTGAAGCTTTCTTT
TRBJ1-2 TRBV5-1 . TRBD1 CASSSGSRRTGTVYTF TGCGCCAGCAGCTCGGGGTCAAGAAGGACAGGGACGGTCTACACCTTC
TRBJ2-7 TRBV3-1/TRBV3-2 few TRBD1 CASSFRDSYSYEQYF TGTGCCAGCAGCTTCCGGGACAGTTATTCCTACGAGCAGTACTTC
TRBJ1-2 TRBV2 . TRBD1 CASTQDREGYTF TGTGCCAGCACCCAAGACAGGGAAGGCTACACCTTC
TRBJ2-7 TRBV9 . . CATSPGTDATYEQYF TGTGCCACATCCCCCGGGACCGACGCGACCTACGAGCAGTACTTC
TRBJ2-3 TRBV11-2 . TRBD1 CASSPRTGGVRDTQYF TGTGCCAGCAGCCCCCGGACAGGGGGCGTTAGAGATACGCAGTATTTT
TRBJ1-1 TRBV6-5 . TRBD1 CASRLQGLAEAFF TGTGCCAGCAGGTTACAGGGGTTGGCTGAAGCTTTCTTT
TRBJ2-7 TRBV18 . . CASSPGQRYEQYF TGTGCCAGCTCACCTGGACAGCGCTACGAGCAGTACTTC
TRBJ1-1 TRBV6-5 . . CASSPGGGRDTEAFF TGTGCCAGCAGTCCCGGGGGAGGGAGGGACACTGAAGCTTTCTTT
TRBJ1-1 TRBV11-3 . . CASSSRGSNEAFF TGTGCCAGCAGCAGTAGGGGCAGTAATGAAGCTTTCTTT
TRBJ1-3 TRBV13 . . CASSFDRSSGNTIYF TGTGCCAGCAGTTTCGACCGAAGCTCTGGAAACACCATATATTTT
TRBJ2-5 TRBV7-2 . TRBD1 CASSLGGTGQETQYF TGTGCCAGCAGCTTGGGCGGGACAGGCCAAGAGACCCAGTACTTC
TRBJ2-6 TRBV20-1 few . CSASRGLTGANVLTF TGCAGTGCTAGTCGGGGGCTGACTGGGGCCAACGTCCTGACTTTC
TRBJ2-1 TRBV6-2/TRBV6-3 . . CASSYYPPLDTAYNEQFF TGTGCCAGCAGTTATTATCCCCCACTAGATACAGCCTACAATGAGCAGTTCTTC
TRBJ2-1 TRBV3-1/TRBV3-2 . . CASSQDSPWGDNEQFF TGTGCCAGCAGCCAAGACTCTCCTTGGGGGGACAATGAGCAGTTCTTC
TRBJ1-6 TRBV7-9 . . CASSPERPGPPLHF TGTGCCAGCAGCCCCGAGAGACCGGGCCCGCCCCTCCACTTT
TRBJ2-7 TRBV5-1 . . CASRPSEDSYEQYF TGCGCCAGCAGACCCAGCGAGGATTCCTACGAGCAGTACTTC
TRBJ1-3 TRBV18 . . CASSGGRGGPSGNTIYF TGTGCCAGCTCCGGCGGGCGAGGCGGACCCTCTGGAAACACCATATATTTT
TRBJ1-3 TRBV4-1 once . CASSQVHRGKVAVGNTIYF TGCGCCAGCAGCCAAGTTCACCGGGGGAAGGTGGCAGTTGGAAACACCATATATTTT
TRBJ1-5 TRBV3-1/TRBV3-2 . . CASSQEEGQPNQPQHF TGTGCCAGCAGCCAAGAAGAGGGCCAACCAAATCAGCCCCAGCATTTT
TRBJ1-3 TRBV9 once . CASSGISTGKGGNTIYF TGTGCCAGCAGCGGCATCTCAACGGGAAAGGGTGGAAACACCATATATTTT
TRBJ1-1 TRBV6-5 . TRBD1 CASSSWTGEDTEAFF TGTGCCAGCAGTTCCTGGACAGGGGAGGACACTGAAGCTTTCTTT
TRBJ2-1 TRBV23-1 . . CASSHVGGGLNEQFF TGCGCCAGCAGTCATGTGGGGGGAGGTCTCAATGAGCAGTTCTTC
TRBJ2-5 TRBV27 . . CASSLSRLQETQYF TGTGCCAGCAGTTTATCCCGGCTACAAGAGACCCAGTACTTC
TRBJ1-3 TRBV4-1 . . CASSQDPSPGNTIYF TGCGCCAGCAGCCAGGACCCCTCTCCTGGAAACACCATATATTTT
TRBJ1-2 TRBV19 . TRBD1 CASSSLSTGSEGYTF TGTGCCAGTAGTTCCCTATCGACAGGGTCAGAGGGCTACACCTTC
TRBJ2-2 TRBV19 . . CASSIQGSNTGELFF TGTGCCAGTAGTATCCAGGGATCGAACACCGGGGAGCTGTTTTTT
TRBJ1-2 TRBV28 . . CASSSSYGYTF TGTGCCAGCAGTTCCTCGTATGGCTACACCTTC
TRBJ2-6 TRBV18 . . CASSLKVPSGANVLTF TGTGCCAGCTCCCTGAAGGTTCCCTCTGGGGCCAACGTCCTGACTTTC
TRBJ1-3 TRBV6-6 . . CASSLTRNSGNTIYF TGTGCCAGCAGTCTCACGCGGAACTCTGGAAACACCATATATTTT
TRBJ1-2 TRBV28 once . CASSLWGQNYGYTF TGTGCCAGCAGTTTATGGGGGCAGAACTATGGCTACACCTTC
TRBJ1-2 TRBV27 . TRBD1 CASSDRVVDGYTF TGTGCCAGCTCGGACAGGGTCGTAGATGGCTACACCTTC
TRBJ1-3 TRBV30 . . CAWIRGNTIYF TGTGCCTGGATTAGGGGAAACACCATATATTTT
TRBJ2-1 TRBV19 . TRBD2 CASSYGVRSGGTYNEQFF TGTGCCAGCTCATATGGGGTACGTAGCGGGGGGACCTACAATGAGCAGTTCTTC
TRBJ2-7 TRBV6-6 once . CASSYSRGRNYEQYF TGTGCCAGCAGTTACTCGAGGGGCAGGAATTACGAGCAGTACTTC
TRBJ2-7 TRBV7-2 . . CASSLAPGPYEQYF TGTGCCAGCAGCTTAGCGCCCGGACCCTACGAGCAGTACTTC
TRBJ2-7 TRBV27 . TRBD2 CASSPGGRGYEQYF TGTGCCAGCAGCCCGGGGGGGAGAGGGTACGAGCAGTACTTC
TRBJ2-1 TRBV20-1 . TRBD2 CSASPLGLAGDNEQFF TGCAGTGCTAGTCCCCTCGGACTAGCGGGAGATAATGAGCAGTTCTTC
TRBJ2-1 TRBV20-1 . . CSASGIGDEQFF TGCAGTGCTAGTGGTATAGGGGATGAGCAGTTCTTC
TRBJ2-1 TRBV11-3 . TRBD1 CASSFGQGIAKQFF TGTGCCAGCAGCTTCGGACAGGGGATAGCGAAACAGTTCTTC
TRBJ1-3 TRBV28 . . CASSLLSNTIYF TGTGCCAGCAGTTTGTTATCAAACACCATATATTTT
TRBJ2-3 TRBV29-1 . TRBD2 CSIEPSGRVDTQYF TGCAGCATTGAGCCTAGCGGGAGGGTAGATACGCAGTATTTT
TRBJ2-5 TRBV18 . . CASSRVKETQYF TGTGCCAGCTCACGAGTAAAAGAGACCCAGTACTTC
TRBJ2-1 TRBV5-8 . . CATLDTQGRDEQFF TGTGCCACCTTAGATACACAGGGGAGGGATGAGCAGTTCTTC
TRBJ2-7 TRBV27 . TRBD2 CASRYGSGTSGSYEQYF TGTGCCAGCAGATACGGTTCGGGGACTAGCGGGAGCTACGAGCAGTACTTC
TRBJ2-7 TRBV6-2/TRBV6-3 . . CASSTRYLSSYEQYF TGTGCCAGCAGCACCCGGTACCTCAGCTCCTACGAGCAGTACTTC
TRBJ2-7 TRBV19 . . CASSESRGYEQYF TGTGCCAGTAGTGAATCGAGGGGGTACGAGCAGTACTTC
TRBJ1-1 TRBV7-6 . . CASSLGHDTEAFF TGTGCCAGCAGCTTAGGACACGACACTGAAGCTTTCTTT
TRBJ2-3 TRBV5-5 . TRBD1 CASNLGQGTQYF TGTGCCAGCAACTTGGGACAGGGAACGCAGTATTTT